One sample yielded the 30 T cell receptor beta chains listed below, sequenced in a study of early stage breast cancer tumors. Libraries were prepared by immunoSEQ multiplex PCR; TCRdb keeps only in-frame clonotypes and omits some of them. The table shows 45,000 to 60,000 clones, with around 83% occurring only once. What was sequenced was blood. The receptors come from a person aged 45-60 years with breast cancer.

CDR3 sequence: CASSGGQRRAFF. The CDR3 nucleotides read TGTGCCAGCAGCGGGGGACAACGGCGAGCTTTCTTT. This chain links TRBV7-9 with TRBJ1-1, with D possibly being TRBD1 (6 bases). Germline values: CDR1 SEHNR, CDR2 FQNEAQ (reference sequence). The CDR3 is 12 amino acids. V was shortened by 5 bases and J by 10 bases, with 14 bases between the two germline ends.

CDR3 bases: TGTGCCAGCTCACCAAGGGGCAGGGCCAGTGAAAAACTGTTTTTT. Translated, it gives CASSPRGRASEKLFF. The chain carries TRBV18 and TRBJ1-4; tentative D call: TRBD1 (5 bases). The CDR3 totals 15 residues. V was shortened by 2 bases and J by 7 bases, with 14 bases between the two germline ends. Germline CDR1 KGHSH, CDR2 LQKENI.

The chain uses TRBV25-1 and TRBJ1-1; D gene unclear. This CDR3 is 13 amino acids long. Germline values: CDR1 MGHDK, CDR2 SYGVNS. V lost 3 bases to trimming and J lost 8 bases, with 13 bases between them. CDR3 DNA sequence: TGTGCCAGCAGTGATTCTCCGTATATAGAAGCTTTCTTT. Residues: CASSDSPYIEAFF.

The CDR3 here is CASSSGTSGYNEQFF. CDR3 in DNA: TGTGCCAGCAGCTCCGGGACTAGCGGTTACAATGAGCAGTTCTTC. The chain carries TRBV2 and TRBJ2-1, with TRBD2 matching 11 bases. The CDR3 totals 15 residues. CDR1 is SNHLY and CDR2 is FYNNEI in the germline V gene. Trimming removed 6 bases from V and 4 bases from J; junction bases left unmatched: 5.

The genes are TRBV28 and TRBJ2-7; D gene unclear. The V gene lost 0 bases and the J gene lost 9 bases, with 15 bases spanning the gap. Germline CDR1 reads MDHEN; CDR2 reads SYDVKM. The CDR3 runs to 14 residues. The CDR3 DNA is TGTGCCAGCAGTTTATGGGACGGACGATCGAGGCAGTACTTC. It encodes CASSLWDGRSRQYF.

The chain recombines TRBV19 with TRBJ2-3, with 10 bases fitting TRBD1. V dropped 5 bases and J dropped 10; count of bases not matched to a gene: 15. The germline V gene has CDR1 LNHDA and CDR2 SQIVND (reference sequence). This CDR3 spans 16 amino acids. The CDR3 is CASSSSRQGAMSPQYF. The CDR3 DNA is TGTGCCAGTAGTTCCTCTAGACAGGGGGCCATGAGTCCGCAGTATTTT.

This clone was seen only a few times. The chain is built from TRBV5-6 and TRBJ2-7; D remains unclear. Germline V lookup: CDR1 SGHDT, CDR2 YYEEEE. Trimming pared 0 bases from V and 6 bases from J, leaving 4 bases between. The CDR3 length is 11 residues. DNA for the CDR3: TGTGCCAGCAGCTTGGGCGCCGAGCAGTACTTC. It yields the protein CASSLGAEQYF.

The rearrangement uses TRBV7-2 and TRBJ2-1, with D hard to call. Per the germline V gene, CDR1 is SGHTA and CDR2 is FQGNSA. The germline V and J ends were trimmed by 1 base and 0 bases, with 7 bases remaining between them. The CDR3 has 15 amino acids. CDR3 loop: CASSLVRLSYNEQFF. Written as DNA, the CDR3 is TGTGCCAGCAGCTTAGTTCGGCTCTCCTACAATGAGCAGTTCTTC.

The CDR3 here is CASSQGSGGQETQYF. As DNA, the CDR3 is TGTGCCAGCAGCCAGGGGAGTGGGGGGCAAGAGACCCAGTACTTC. The chain combines TRBV4-2 with TRBJ2-5; maybe TRBD2 (6 bases). CDR3 length: 15 amino acids. Germline CDR1 and CDR2: LGHNA and YNFKEQ. Trimming left V 3 bases short and J 2 bases short, with 13 bases between.

This rearrangement joins TRBV5-6 to TRBJ1-4; no definite D call. Trimming pared 3 bases from V and 8 bases from J, leaving 11 bases between. The CDR3 has 13 residues. From germline, CDR1 is SGHDT and CDR2 YYEEEE. CDR3 residues: CASSSRVLEKLFF. Here the CDR3 DNA reads TGTGCCAGCAGCTCCCGGGTACTCGAAAAACTGTTTTTT.

V is TRBV27 and J is TRBJ2-6; the match to TRBD1 covers 7 bases. Trimming removed 10 bases from V and 0 bases from J; junction bases left unmatched: 12. Germline CDR1 MNHEY, CDR2 SMNVEV (reference sequence). The CDR3 extends over 17 amino acids. CDR3 amino acids: CANHSGTVSSGANVLTF. The CDR3 DNA reads TGTGCCAACCACTCCGGGACAGTGAGCTCTGGGGCCAACGTCCTGACTTTC.

The chain carries TRBV6-7 and TRBJ1-2; 8 nucleotides line up with TRBD1. TRBV6-7 is noted as an ORF with a role that remains uncertain. This CDR3 has 14 amino acids. Losses at the gene ends were 7 bases for V and 8 bases for J; bases not matched to a gene: 12. The CDR3 region has the DNA TGTGCCAGCAAACTCTCAGGGGGCGCGGAAGGCTACACCTTC. Translated, it gives CASKLSGGAEGYTF.

V is TRBV18 and J is TRBJ2-1, with 10 bases matching TRBD2. V dropped 3 bases and J dropped 9; count of bases not matched to a gene: 5. Germline values: CDR1 KGHSH, CDR2 LQKENI. The CDR3 loop spans 14 amino acids. This CDR3 reads CASSPGLAGVEQFF. CDR3 bases: TGTGCCAGCTCACCCGGCCTAGCGGGAGTTGAGCAGTTCTTC.

This clone turned up a few times. CDR3 loop: CASSLSAHNEQFF. The CDR3 DNA sequence: TGTGCCAGCAGTTTATCGGCCCACAATGAGCAGTTCTTC. The chain links TRBV27 to TRBJ2-1; D unresolved. V lost 0 bases and J 5 bases, leaving 5 bases between the germline ends. Germline loops: CDR1 MNHEY, CDR2 SMNVEV (reference sequence). The CDR3 runs to 13 residues.

V gene TRBV9 combines with J gene TRBJ2-7, with D perhaps assigned TRBD1 or TRBD2 (6 bases each). Germline CDR1 reads SGDLS; CDR2 reads YYNGEE. The CDR3 is 15 amino acids. V was pared by 0 bases and J by 4 bases, with 14 bases between. The CDR3 DNA sequence: TGTGCCAGCAGCGTAGCTTTGGGGGCGGGGTACGAGCAGTACTTC. Protein product: CASSVALGAGYEQYF.

CDR3 bases: TGTGCCAGTTCCATGGGACTAGCGGGAAAGGGCGGGGAGCTGTTTTTT. Translation: CASSMGLAGKGGELFF. The chain carries TRBV6-4 and TRBJ2-2, with TRBD2 identical over 13 bases. The length of the CDR3 is 16 residues. Per the germline V gene, CDR1 is MRHNA and CDR2 is SNTAGT. J gave up 7 bases and V 9 bases, and 11 bases lay outside the gene matches.

The chain carries TRBV6-1 and TRBJ2-1; 8 bases align to TRBD2. Germline CDR1 reads MNHNS; CDR2 reads SASEGT. J was trimmed by 8 bases and V by 2 bases; bases with no gene match: 11. The CDR3 is made up of 16 amino acids. The CDR3 is CASSEWAGGPLDEQFF. CDR3 nucleotide sequence: TGTGCCAGCAGTGAATGGGCGGGGGGCCCTTTAGATGAGCAGTTCTTC.

The V call is TRBV11-2, the J call TRBJ1-4; D gene uncertain. CDR3 length equals 15 residues. V was shortened by 4 bases and J by 4 bases, with 13 bases between the two germline ends. Germline V lookup: CDR1 SGHAT, CDR2 FQNNGV. This CDR3 reads CASSSSLGGNEKLFF. The CDR3 nucleotides are TGTGCCAGCAGCTCCTCTCTTGGAGGTAATGAAAAACTGTTTTTT.

This clone was recorded only once. V gene TRBV5-1 combines with J gene TRBJ1-1; D might be TRBD1 (5 bases). CDR3 size: 15 residues. The V end lost 3 bases, the J end lost 1 base, and 13 bases lay between the germline ends. Germline V gene data show CDR1 as SGHRS and CDR2 as YFSETQ. The CDR3 DNA is TGCGCCAGCAGCTCGGGCGGGACGGAGAACACTGAAGCTTTCTTT. Amino acids: CASSSGGTENTEAFF.

Only one count was recorded for this clone. This chain uses TRBV27 with TRBJ2-2; 7 bases align to TRBD2. This CDR3 region has 16 residues. The trim removed 2 bases at V and 1 base at J, leaving 4 bases unmatched. Germline loops: CDR1 MNHEY, CDR2 SMNVEV (reference sequence). The CDR3 bases are TGTGCCAGCAGTTTAAAGGCTAGCGGGAACACCGGGGAGCTGTTTTTT. As protein: CASSLKASGNTGELFF.

The CDR3 loop reads CASSEDYYGYTF. The CDR3, as DNA: TGTGCCAGCAGTGAAGACTACTATGGCTACACCTTC. This chain joins TRBV2 and TRBJ1-2; no clear D. The CDR3 has 12 residues. The V gene's germline CDR1 is SNHLY and CDR2 FYNNEI. V was pared by 1 base and J by 3 bases, with 3 bases between.

This clone appeared a single time. CDR3 amino acids: CASSVSCKGAWKKSSYEQYF. The CDR3 DNA reads TGTGCCAGCAGCGTATCCTGTAAGGGGGCATGGAAAAAGAGCTCCTACGAGCAGTACTTC. The chain has TRBV9 and TRBJ2-7, with 7 bases lining up with TRBD1. The CDR3 is 20 residues long. Per the germline V gene, CDR1 is SGDLS and CDR2 is YYNGEE. Trimming at V came to 1 base and at J to 0 bases, leaving 19 bases not matched to a gene.

This clone was detected a few times. The chain couples TRBV20-1 to TRBJ1-1; perhaps TRBD1 as D (6 bases). The V gene's germline CDR1 is DFQATT and CDR2 SNEGSKA (reference sequence). V was pared by 5 bases and J by 10 bases, with 14 bases between. The CDR3 totals 11 residues. CDR3 in DNA: TGCAGTGCTCCTGACAGGCTAGTAGCTTTCTTT. As protein: CSAPDRLVAFF.

V and J are TRBV30 and TRBJ1-2; the D gene is possibly TRBD1 (5 bases). Trimming pared 1 base from V and 4 bases from J, leaving 10 bases between. The CDR3 is made up of 13 amino acids. Germline V gene sequence: CDR1 GTSNPN, CDR2 SVGIG (reference sequence). The CDR3 sequence: CAWSEEGFYGYTF. The CDR3 DNA is TGTGCCTGGAGTGAAGAGGGGTTCTATGGCTACACCTTC.

V and J are TRBV5-6 and TRBJ2-3; 7 nucleotides align to TRBD2. The V gene's germline CDR1 is SGHDT and CDR2 YYEEEE. V was clipped by 6 bases and J by 6 bases; unmatched bases: 13. The CDR3 consists of 15 residues. The CDR3 DNA is TGTGCCAGCACCCAAGCGGGACCCCTGGGGGATACGCAGTATTTT. It is translated as CASTQAGPLGDTQYF.

The CDR3 sequence is CASSQEGQGKGNQPQHF. The CDR3 bases are TGCGCCAGCAGCCAAGAGGGGCAGGGGAAAGGCAATCAGCCCCAGCATTTT. This chain joins TRBV4-1 and TRBJ1-5, with D perhaps matching TRBD1 (6 bases). This CDR3 is built from 17 residues. Trimming removed 0 bases from V and 2 bases from J, with 14 bases in between. The germline CDR1 and CDR2 sequences are MGHRA and YSYEKL.

This chain connects TRBV27 to TRBJ2-7; TRBD2 matches 8 bases. Germline CDR1 MNHEY, CDR2 SMNVEV (reference sequence). The CDR3 sequence is 14 residues long. Unmatched junction bases numbered 12, after V lost 7 bases and J lost 7 bases. The CDR3 DNA reads as TGTGCCAGCACCCTCCGGGGGGGCGCGGGGGAGCAGTACTTC. This translates into CASTLRGGAGEQYF.

The rearrangement uses TRBV19 and TRBJ1-5; a weak D match, TRBD1 (6 bases). V lost 6 bases and J 8 bases, leaving 14 bases between the germline ends. Germline V gene lookup returns CDR1 LNHDA and CDR2 SQIVND (reference sequence). The CDR3 is 13 amino acids. The CDR3 nucleotides are TGTGCCAGTAGCTTAGTCAGGGGTGAGCCCCAGCATTTT. Encoded protein: CASSLVRGEPQHF.

The V gene is TRBV7-8, the J gene TRBJ2-7; D is perhaps TRBD1 or TRBD2 (5 bases each). Germline CDR1 SGHVS, CDR2 FQNEAQ. Between the trimmed V and J ends, which lost 3 bases and 7 bases, there was a span of 25 bases. This CDR3 is built from 17 residues. The DNA for the CDR3 is TGTGCCAGCAGCTTTACCGGCTTGTTTCGGGGCGAAGGGGAGCAGTACTTC. Its protein product is CASSFTGLFRGEGEQYF.

The chain employs TRBV18 and TRBJ2-6; 7 bases map to TRBD1. The CDR3 length is 17 residues. Germline V CDR1 and CDR2: KGHSH, LQKENI. The trim removed 3 bases at V and 3 bases at J, leaving 8 bases unmatched. CDR3 nucleotide sequence: TGTGCCAGCTCACCCCTATGGACAGGCGGTGGGGCCAACGTCCTGACTTTC. Amino acid sequence: CASSPLWTGGGANVLTF.